A single sample is the source of the 3 T cell receptor beta chains below, sequenced in a study of T-cell memory formation after mild COVID-19. MiXCR, applied by TCRdb to the 5' RACE reads, yields one record per CDR3 protein. The sample contains about 390,000 distinct CDR3 sequences, roughly 15% of which appear only once. The sequenced material came from PBMCs or a T cell subset sorted from them (not recorded which). These receptors came from a man aged 18 to 30 who had mild COVID-19 (a few samples of this study predate the infection). Cell type and time point are not known.

In this sample, this clonotype turned up a few times. The chain employs TRBV6-5 and TRBJ2-2; D unresolved. Deletions cut 2 bases from V and 5 bases from J, with 6 bases between. This CDR3 is built from 13 residues. Germline CDR1 is MNHEY and CDR2 is SVGAGI. For the CDR3, the DNA is TGTGCCAGCAGTTACCAGTGGACCGGGGAGCTGTTTTTT. Translated, it gives CASSYQWTGELFF.

This clonotype was picked up a small number of times. The rearrangement links TRBV7-3 to TRBJ2-5; D possibly matches TRBD1 or TRBD2 (6 bases each). V dropped 5 bases and J dropped 5 bases, with 12 bases sitting between them. Germline V lookup: CDR1 SGHTA, CDR2 FQGTGA. The CDR3 is 13 residues long. The CDR3 region is CASSQLGGETQYF. The CDR3 DNA reads TGTGCCAGCAGCCAGTTGGGGGGCGAGACCCAGTACTTC.

This chain uses TRBV10-3 with TRBJ1-1; D gene ambiguous. This CDR3 has 13 amino acids. Germline CDR1 ENHRY, CDR2 SYGVKD. V shed 6 bases and J shed 4 bases, with 12 bases lying between them. In DNA form, the CDR3 reads TGTGCCATCAGCCCATATCCAGGCACTGAAGCTTTCTTT. This translates into CAISPYPGTEAFF.